This T cell receptor (beta chain) was recovered during a study of blood T cell repertoires in COVID-19. Across the whole study: COVID-19 samples from acute and convalescent phases originated in the United States, Italy and Spain.

Under the authors' procedure: From reference gene primer amplification, estimates of nucleated cell counts were derived. Produced via immunoSEQ multiplex PCR; TCRdb's table is partial and in-frame only. From that table come the V and J calls and clone size; the DNA was used to work out D and trimming. In the table there are about 84,000 clones, 83% of which are singletons. Sample: peripheral blood. The source of this sequence is an elderly woman with acute or convalescent COVID-19.

The CDR3 DNA sequence: TGCGCCAGCAGCCAAGACGGTAGCGGGCCCTACAATGAGCAGTTCTTC. Its translation is CASSQDGSGPYNEQFF. The V and J genes are TRBV4-1 and TRBJ2-1; 7 bases match TRBD2. Germline CDR1 and CDR2: MGHRA and YSYEKL. The CDR3 is made up of 16 amino acids. V lost 0 bases to trimming and J lost 2 bases; unmatched junction nucleotides: 4.